Detailed here is one T cell receptor beta chain. This sample is part of a study of blood T cell repertoires in COVID-19. In the source study's methods: Reference gene primer amplification in the assay estimated nucleated cell counts. Using immunoSEQ multiplex PCR, the repertoire was profiled, and TCRdb retains in-frame clones only, with some absent. V, J and clone size reflect that table, while D and trimming were determined from the DNA. The sample shows 150,000 to 160,000 clones, 80% to 90% of them seen only once. The CDR3 runs to 13 residues. Germline V CDR1 and CDR2: MDHEN, SYDVKM. Trimming cost V 8 bases and J 4 bases, with 14 bases left between them.

The sample comprised peripheral blood. The chain combines TRBV28 with TRBJ1-2, with D possibly TRBD1 on 6 matching bases. This TCR derives from a woman aged 35 to 49 with acute or convalescent COVID-19. The CDR3 sequence is CASLSAGVYGYTF. The CDR3 DNA follows: TGTGCCAGCTTGTCTGCAGGGGTCTATGGCTACACCTTC.